This T cell receptor (beta chain) was identified during a study of CD8 T cells in Susac syndrome. There are 13 residues in the CDR3. Germline lookup yields CDR1 MNHEY and CDR2 SVGEGT. Trimming stripped 6 bases from V and 7 bases from J, with 15 bases between. Random hexamers served to reverse transcribe about 0.5 to 1 ug RNA. Multiplex PCR with immunoSEQ amplified the TCR beta CDR3 across 54 Vbeta and 13 Jbeta. TCRdb used MiXCR to reprocess the immunoSEQ multiplex PCR reads, holding one entry per CDR3 protein. The data show about 430,000 distinct CDR3 sequences, roughly 85% seen once. The receptor was isolated from a human donor with multiple sclerosis. Sequencing was done on a sample of CD8+ T cells from PBMCs. The chain couples TRBV6-2 or TRBV6-3 to TRBJ2-5; D uncertain. The CDR3 nucleotides are TGTGCCAGCAGCCCGAGCGAGTTGGGGACCCAGTACTTC. It is translated as CASSPSELGTQYF.